These 25 T cell receptor beta chains were sequenced from one sample in a study of shared clonotypes between healthy human individuals. The method was immunoSEQ multiplex PCR; TCRdb's version includes in-frame clones alone and lacks a portion of them. The sample includes some 2 million clones, over 85% of them seen just once. Naive CD8 cells comprised CD45RO-negative, CCR7-positively selected cells, excluding terminally differentiated effector memory CD45RA+ cells. Material for sequencing was naive CD8+ T cells sorted from blood. These receptors were obtained from a man aged 18 to 29 in good health.

The chain recombines TRBV4-1 with TRBJ2-7; D is possibly TRBD2 (6 bases). V lost 1 base to trimming and J lost 6 bases, with 13 bases between them. The CDR3 is 14 residues long. CDR1 is MGHRA and CDR2 is YSYEKL in the germline V gene. The CDR3 spells CASSQVGGMSEQYF. The CDR3 DNA follows: TGCGCCAGCAGCCAAGTTGGGGGGATGAGCGAGCAGTACTTC.

V and J are TRBV4-1 and TRBJ2-7; 9 bases line up with TRBD1. This CDR3 region has 15 residues. The V gene end was trimmed by 0 bases and the J gene end by 4 bases; junction bases not matched to a gene: 4. Germline CDR1 MGHRA, CDR2 YSYEKL. The CDR3 loop reads CASSQDSGTGYEQYF. CDR3 DNA sequence: TGCGCCAGCAGCCAAGATTCGGGGACAGGGTACGAGCAGTACTTC.

This chain links TRBV7-9 with TRBJ2-7; 9 nucleotides agree with TRBD1. This CDR3 is built from 19 residues. Germline-derived CDR1 and CDR2 are SEHNR and FQNEAQ (reference sequence). V lost 4 bases and J lost 4; bases outside the gene matches: 20. The CDR3 coding sequence is TGTGCCAGCAGCTCTACTTTAATAGGACAGGGGTATGAGGTTTACGAGCAGTACTTC. It codes for CASSSTLIGQGYEVYEQYF.

J is TRBJ2-7 and V is TRBV4-3; 8 bases agree with TRBD1. With V trimmed by 4 bases and J by 3 bases, 5 bases remained unmatched. The CDR3 runs 14 residues. CDR1 and CDR2 (germline): LGHNA, YSLEER. The CDR3 coding sequence is TGCGCCAGCAGCCGATTGACAGGGGACTACGAGCAGTACTTC. The encoded protein is CASSRLTGDYEQYF.

V usage is TRBV6-5 and J usage is TRBJ2-7; 9 bases map to TRBD1. Germline CDR1 reads MNHEY; CDR2 reads SVGAGI. Trimming took 7 bases from V and 4 from J; bases not matched to a gene: 8. This CDR3 spans 14 amino acids. CDR3 DNA sequence: TGTGCCAGCAACCCGGGACAGGGAGTTTACGAGCAGTACTTC. This codes for CASNPGQGVYEQYF.

This chain connects TRBV6-1 to TRBJ2-7, with a possible D match to TRBD1 (6 bases). CDR3 size: 15 residues. CDR1 and CDR2 (germline): MNHNS, SASEGT. Trimming removed 1 base at V and 4 bases at J, with 14 bases between. This CDR3 is CASSEGWGQVYEQYF. CDR3 sequence (DNA): TGTGCCAGCAGTGAAGGGTGGGGACAAGTTTACGAGCAGTACTTC.

The rearrangement uses TRBV19 and TRBJ2-7, with D perhaps given as TRBD1 or TRBD2 (5 bases each). V was pared by 6 bases and J by 4 bases, with 22 bases between. The CDR3 is made up of 16 amino acids. The V gene's germline CDR1 is LNHDA and CDR2 SQIVND (reference sequence). CDR3 nucleotides: TGTGCCAGTAGCGCCATATACCGGGACGGGGATTACGAGCAGTACTTC. This codes for CASSAIYRDGDYEQYF. The full variable domain, its missing parts supplied by reference TRBV19 and TRBJ2-7, is DGGITQSPKYLFRKEGQNVTLSCEQNLNHDAMYWYRQDPGQGLRLIYYSQIVNDFQKGDIAEGYSVSREKKESFPLTVTSAQKNPTAFYLCASSAIYRDGDYEQYFGPGTRLTVT.

For this clone: The sample carries other DNA sequences with the same CDR3. The rearrangement links TRBV29-1 to TRBJ1-1; no clear D gene. The germline V and J ends were trimmed by 5 bases and 3 bases, with 7 bases remaining between them. Germline V gene sequence: CDR1 SQVTM, CDR2 ANQGSEA. This CDR3 is built from 11 residues. The CDR3 bases are TGCAGCGTTTCCGGGGACACTGAAGCTTTCTTT. This encodes CSVSGDTEAFF.

The chain's CDR3 is CASSETGFLEQYF. DNA of the CDR3: TGTGCCAGCAGTGAAACAGGGTTTTTGGAGCAGTACTTC. This chain uses TRBV2 with TRBJ2-7, with TRBD1 as a possible D gene (6 bases). Germline V CDR1 and CDR2: SNHLY, FYNNEI. Trimming took off 2 bases at V and 7 bases at J, with 12 bases between the two ends. The CDR3 has 13 amino acids.

V and J are TRBV7-2 and TRBJ1-5, with D possibly TRBD1 on 5 matching bases. CDR3 length equals 13 residues. Germline V gives CDR1 SGHTA, CDR2 FQGNSA. The ends were cut back, 3 bases at V and 7 bases at J, with 10 bases in the middle. The CDR3 is CASSFGDWQPQHF. The CDR3 nucleotides read TGTGCCAGCAGCTTTGGGGACTGGCAGCCCCAGCATTTT.

The chain couples TRBV28 to TRBJ1-4, with D tentatively TRBD1 (6 bases). The V end lost 5 bases, the J end lost 6 bases, and 19 bases lay between the germline ends. This CDR3 region has 16 residues. Germline V lookup: CDR1 MDHEN, CDR2 SYDVKM. The CDR3 coding sequence is TGTGCCAGCAGTGATCGGACAGAAGGGTCCGATGAAAAACTGTTTTTT. The encoded protein is CASSDRTEGSDEKLFF.

This chain uses TRBV5-1 with TRBJ2-3, with D unclear. Germline CDR1 SGHRS, CDR2 YFSETQ. The CDR3 has 15 amino acids. V dropped 7 bases and J dropped 3 bases, with 18 bases sitting between them. The CDR3 loop reads CASCLGISSTDTQYF. DNA for the CDR3: TGCGCCAGCTGTCTAGGAATTTCTAGTACAGATACGCAGTATTTT.

The V call is TRBV6-5, the J call TRBJ1-5; 9 bases map to TRBD1. The V and J ends lost 5 bases and 3 bases, in that order; junction bases with no gene match: 2. Germline CDR1 MNHEY, CDR2 SVGAGI. There are 14 residues in the CDR3. The CDR3 spells CASSRDRVNQPQHF. CDR3 nucleotide sequence: TGTGCCAGCAGTCGGGACAGGGTCAATCAGCCCCAGCATTTT.

The chain has TRBV7-9 and TRBJ1-4, with a weak D call TRBD1 (5 bases). Trimming cost V 6 bases and J 8 bases, with 25 bases left between them. In germline, CDR1 is SEHNR, CDR2 FQNEAQ (reference sequence). The CDR3 is made up of 17 amino acids. This CDR3 reads CASSSLSTGAQNEKLFF. In DNA form, the CDR3 reads TGTGCCAGCAGTTCTCTATCGACCGGGGCCCAGAACGAAAAACTGTTTTTT. Supplemented by reference TRBV7-9 and TRBJ1-4, the full variable domain reads DTGVSQNPRHKITKRGQNVTFRCDPISEHNRLYWYRQTLGQGPEFLTYFQNEAQLEKSRLLSDRFSAERPKGSFSTLEIQRTEQGDSAMYLCASSSLSTGAQNEKLFFGSGTQLSVL.

This chain connects TRBV28 to TRBJ2-4; 8 bases fit TRBD2. J was trimmed by 6 bases and V by 2 bases; bases with no gene match: 3. This CDR3 has 14 amino acids. Germline CDR1 and CDR2: MDHEN and SYDVKM. CDR3 coding DNA: TGTGCCAGCAGTTTAGCGGGGGGCCCAAACATTCAGTACTTC. Its translation: CASSLAGGPNIQYF.

This chain uses TRBV4-3 with TRBJ2-1, with 9 bases matching TRBD2. This CDR3 region has 15 residues. J gave up 4 bases and V 4 bases, and 5 bases lay outside the gene matches. Germline V gene data show CDR1 as LGHNA and CDR2 as YSLEER. The CDR3 nucleotides are TGCGCCAGCAGCCCCGGGCTAGCGGGGTACAATGAGCAGTTCTTC. Translated: CASSPGLAGYNEQFF.

The V call is TRBV11-2, the J call TRBJ1-2; the match to TRBD1 covers 12 bases. Germline values: CDR1 SGHAT, CDR2 FQNNGV. The CDR3 runs to 14 residues. After removal of 0 bases from V and 8 bases from J, the junction contained 1 base not matched to a gene. This CDR3 is CASSLDGTGGGYTF. The CDR3 bases are TGTGCCAGCAGCTTAGACGGGACAGGGGGCGGCTACACCTTC.

This chain uses TRBV28 with TRBJ1-2; D not certain. Trimming removed 8 bases at V and 8 bases at J, with 21 bases between. Germline CDR1 reads MDHEN; CDR2 reads SYDVKM. This CDR3 region has 14 residues. The CDR3 spells CASPFRESPGGYTF. The CDR3 DNA follows: TGTGCCAGCCCCTTTAGGGAAAGCCCGGGGGGCTACACCTTC.

The chain carries TRBV9 and TRBJ2-3; 9 bases fit TRBD2. V trimming: 4 bases; J trimming: 2 bases; junction bases outside the gene matches: 11. Germline assignment: CDR1 SGDLS and CDR2 YYNGEE. This CDR3 is 17 amino acids long. CDR3 nucleotides: TGTGCCAGCAGCATAGCTAGCGGGGAGTCCGTCACAGATACGCAGTATTTT. Amino acid sequence: CASSIASGESVTDTQYF.

The J gene is TRBJ2-7, the V gene TRBV6-1; 7 nucleotides align to TRBD1. Trimming cost V 7 bases and J 5 bases; bases outside gene matches: 14. The CDR3 has 15 amino acids. Germline CDR1 reads MNHNS; CDR2 reads SASEGT. DNA of the CDR3: TGTGCCAGCATTTCTTCCGACAGGGATAAGGACGAGCAGTACTTC. Its protein is CASISSDRDKDEQYF.

This rearrangement joins TRBV6-5 to TRBJ2-5; a weak D match, TRBD1 (6 bases). CDR1 is MNHEY and CDR2 is SVGAGI in the germline V gene. V gave up 7 bases and J gave up 4 bases, with 16 bases separating them. CDR3 size: 14 residues. The CDR3 protein is CASKPDSFLETQYF. CDR3 DNA: TGTGCCAGCAAACCGGACAGTTTCTTAGAGACCCAGTACTTC.

The chain employs TRBV4-3 and TRBJ2-1; the match to TRBD2 covers 11 bases. Germline-derived CDR1 and CDR2 are LGHNA and YSLEER. The CDR3 runs 17 residues. J lost 5 bases, V lost 4 bases, and 10 bases had no gene match. CDR3 sequence (DNA): TGCGCCAGCAGCCGACTTGAGGCGGGACTAGCGGACAATGAGCAGTTCTTC. It encodes CASSRLEAGLADNEQFF.

This chain uses TRBV19 with TRBJ2-1; D is ambiguous. Trimming took off 5 bases at V and 7 bases at J, with 6 bases between the two ends. Germline loops: CDR1 LNHDA, CDR2 SQIVND (reference sequence). CDR3 length: 11 amino acids. CDR3 DNA: TGTGCCAGTAGTTTGCAGAATGAGCAGTTCTTC. The encoded protein is CASSLQNEQFF.

V usage is TRBV29-1 and J usage is TRBJ2-7; D is possibly TRBD2 (5 bases). The CDR3 is 12 residues long. Germline V CDR1 and CDR2: SQVTM, ANQGSEA. V was pared by 5 bases and J by 6 bases, with 14 bases between. CDR3 sequence reads: CSVFSEGGEQYF. In DNA form, the CDR3 reads TGCAGCGTTTTTAGTGAGGGCGGCGAGCAGTACTTC.

This clone has more than one count but fewer than ten. The sample has other DNA sequences that encode this CDR3 too. V and J are TRBV7-9 and TRBJ1-5; D unclear. CDR3 length: 14 residues. Between the trimmed V and J ends, which lost 1 base and 2 bases, there was a span of 6 bases. Germline V lookup: CDR1 SEHNR, CDR2 FQNEAQ (reference sequence). The CDR3 nucleotides read TGTGCCAGCAGCTTAGGGGCGGGCAATCAGCCCCAGCATTTT. Amino acid sequence: CASSLGAGNQPQHF.